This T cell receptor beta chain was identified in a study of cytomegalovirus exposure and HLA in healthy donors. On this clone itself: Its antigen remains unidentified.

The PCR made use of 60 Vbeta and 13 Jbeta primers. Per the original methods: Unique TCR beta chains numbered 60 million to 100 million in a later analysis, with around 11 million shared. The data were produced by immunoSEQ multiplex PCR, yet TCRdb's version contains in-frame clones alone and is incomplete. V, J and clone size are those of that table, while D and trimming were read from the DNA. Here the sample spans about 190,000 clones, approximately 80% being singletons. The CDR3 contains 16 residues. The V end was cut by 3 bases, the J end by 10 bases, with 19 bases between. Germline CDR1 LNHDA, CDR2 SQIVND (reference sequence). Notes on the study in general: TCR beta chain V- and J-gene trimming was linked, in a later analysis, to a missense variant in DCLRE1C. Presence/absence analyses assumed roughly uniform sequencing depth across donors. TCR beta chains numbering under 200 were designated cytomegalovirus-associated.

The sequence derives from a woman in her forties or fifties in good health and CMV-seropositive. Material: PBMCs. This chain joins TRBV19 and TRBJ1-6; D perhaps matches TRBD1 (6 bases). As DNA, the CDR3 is TGTGCCAGTAGTATGGATACGACAGGCATGACCTCACCCCTCCACTTT. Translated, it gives CASSMDTTGMTSPLHF. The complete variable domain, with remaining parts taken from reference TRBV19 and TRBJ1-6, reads DGGITQSPKYLFRKEGQNVTLSCEQNLNHDAMYWYRQDPGQGLRLIYYSQIVNDFQKGDIAEGYSVSREKKESFPLTVTSAQKNPTAFYLCASSMDTTGMTSPLHFGNGTRLTVT.